Each of the 8 T cell receptor beta chains below was sequenced from the same sample in a study of blood T cell repertoires in COVID-19. Clones were sequenced by immunoSEQ multiplex PCR, and TCRdb holds only the in-frame ones, with some missing. The table shows tens of thousands of clones, with 82% occurring only once. Sequenced sample: peripheral blood. These receptor sequences come from a man aged 50-59 years with active or convalescent COVID-19.

This clone appeared a single time. V is TRBV30 and J is TRBJ2-7; D remains ambiguous. Germline V lookup: CDR1 GTSNPN, CDR2 SVGIG (reference sequence). This CDR3 contains 13 residues. The germline V and J ends were trimmed by 4 bases and 2 bases, with 12 bases remaining between them. The CDR3 DNA is TGTGCCTGGACTAAGAGGTACCCCTACGAGCAGTACTTC. This translates into CAWTKRYPYEQYF.

This chain connects TRBV2 to TRBJ2-3, with D possibly matching TRBD1 (5 bases). This CDR3 region has 14 residues. The germline CDR1 and CDR2 sequences are SNHLY and FYNNEI. V was pared by 6 bases and J by 0 bases, with 10 bases between. DNA of the CDR3: TGTGCCAGCAGCAGACAGCCTAGCACAGATACGCAGTATTTT. This codes for CASSRQPSTDTQYF.

The CDR3 loop is CASSLSTDTQYF. The CDR3 nucleotides read TGTGCCAGCAGCCTTAGCACAGATACGCAGTATTTT. The chain recombines TRBV6-6 with TRBJ2-3, with D unresolved. The CDR3 has 12 residues. V was clipped by 6 bases and J by 0 bases, with 4 bases between them. Germline V gives CDR1 MNHNY, CDR2 SVGAGI (reference sequence).

The chain carries TRBV7-2 and TRBJ2-5; 8 positions match TRBD1. Germline lookup yields CDR1 SGHTA and CDR2 FQGNSA. This CDR3 has 14 residues. With V trimmed by 6 bases and J by 5 bases, 8 bases remained unmatched. This chain's CDR3 is CASSRDRPDETQYF. In DNA, the CDR3 is TGTGCCAGCAGTAGGGACAGGCCGGACGAGACCCAGTACTTC.

The V gene is TRBV10-1, the J gene TRBJ1-1; D ambiguous. Trimming stripped 0 bases from V and 1 base from J, with 3 bases between. There are 13 residues in the CDR3. Germline V gives CDR1 WNHNN, CDR2 SYGVQD (reference sequence). CDR3 sequence: CASSESQNTEAFF. CDR3 nucleotide sequence: TGCGCCAGCAGTGAGTCCCAGAACACTGAAGCTTTCTTT.

This clone was picked up a small number of times. The rearrangement links TRBV28 to TRBJ2-5; D ambiguous. The CDR3 extends over 13 amino acids. Trimming took off 5 bases at V and 1 base at J, with 8 bases between the two ends. Germline loops: CDR1 MDHEN, CDR2 SYDVKM. The CDR3 DNA follows: TGTGCCAGCAGTACCCAGGTCCAAGAGACCCAGTACTTC. Its translation is CASSTQVQETQYF.

The V call is TRBV28, the J call TRBJ1-2; 8 nucleotides match TRBD1. Germline loops: CDR1 MDHEN, CDR2 SYDVKM. V lost 4 bases and J lost 2; bases outside the gene matches: 6. CDR3 size: 15 residues. The DNA of the CDR3 is TGTGCCAGCAGTTCTACCGGACAGGGAAACTATGGCTACACCTTC. It yields the protein CASSSTGQGNYGYTF.

The CDR3 spells CASSQVTGGNTEAFF. The CDR3 coding sequence is TGTGCCAGCAGCCAAGTTACAGGGGGGAACACTGAAGCTTTCTTT. This chain joins TRBV4-2 and TRBJ1-1; 8 bases line up with TRBD1. Trimming cost V 1 base and J 1 base; bases outside gene matches: 2. Germline V gene lookup returns CDR1 LGHNA and CDR2 YNFKEQ. The length of the CDR3 is 15 residues.